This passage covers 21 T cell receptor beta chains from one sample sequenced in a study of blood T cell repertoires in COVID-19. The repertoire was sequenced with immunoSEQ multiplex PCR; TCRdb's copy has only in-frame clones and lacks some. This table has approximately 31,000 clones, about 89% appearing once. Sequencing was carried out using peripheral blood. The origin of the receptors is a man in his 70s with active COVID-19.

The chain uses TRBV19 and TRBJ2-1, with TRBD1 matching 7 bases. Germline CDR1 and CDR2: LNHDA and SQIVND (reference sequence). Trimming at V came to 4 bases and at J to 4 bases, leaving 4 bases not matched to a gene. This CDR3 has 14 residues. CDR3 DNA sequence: TGTGCCAGTAGTAGAGAGGGACAGTACAATGAGCAGTTCTTC. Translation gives CASSREGQYNEQFF. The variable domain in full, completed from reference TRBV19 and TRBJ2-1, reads DGGITQSPKYLFRKEGQNVTLSCEQNLNHDAMYWYRQDPGQGLRLIYYSQIVNDFQKGDIAEGYSVSREKKESFPLTVTSAQKNPTAFYLCASSREGQYNEQFFGPGTRLTVL.

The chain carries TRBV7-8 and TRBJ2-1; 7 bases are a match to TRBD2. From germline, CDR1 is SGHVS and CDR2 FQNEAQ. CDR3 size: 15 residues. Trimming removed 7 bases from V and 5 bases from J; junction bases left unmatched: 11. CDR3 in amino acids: CASTMGRVRDNEQFF. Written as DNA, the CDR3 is TGTGCCAGCACCATGGGGAGGGTAAGGGACAATGAGCAGTTCTTC.

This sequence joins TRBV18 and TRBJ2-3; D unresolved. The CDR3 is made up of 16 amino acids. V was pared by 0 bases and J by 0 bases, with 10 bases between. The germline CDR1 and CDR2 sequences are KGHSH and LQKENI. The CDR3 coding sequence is TGTGCCAGCTCACCACCCCCTGGCTCTAGCACAGATACGCAGTATTTT. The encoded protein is CASSPPPGSSTDTQYF.

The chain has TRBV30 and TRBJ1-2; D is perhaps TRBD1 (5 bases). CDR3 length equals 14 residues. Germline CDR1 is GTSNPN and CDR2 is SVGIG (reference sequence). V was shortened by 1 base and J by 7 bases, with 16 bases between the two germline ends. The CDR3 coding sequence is TGTGCCTGGAGTGAATTGGGGCCGCATTTTGGCTACACCTTC. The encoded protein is CAWSELGPHFGYTF.

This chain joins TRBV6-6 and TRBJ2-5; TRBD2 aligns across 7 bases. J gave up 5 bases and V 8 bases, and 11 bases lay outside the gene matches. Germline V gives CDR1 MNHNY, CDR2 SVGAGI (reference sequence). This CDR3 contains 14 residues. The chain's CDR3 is CASDSAGLSETQYF. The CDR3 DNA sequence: TGTGCCAGCGACTCAGCGGGATTAAGCGAGACCCAGTACTTC.

CDR3 region: CASSQESSGSAAKNIQYF. In DNA, the CDR3 is TGTGCCAGCAGCCAAGAGAGTAGCGGGAGTGCAGCCAAAAACATTCAGTACTTC. V and J are TRBV14 and TRBJ2-4; 9 positions match TRBD2. CDR1 is SGHDN, CDR2 FVKESK, per germline. The V gene end was trimmed by 0 bases and the J gene end by 0 bases; junction bases not matched to a gene: 6. The CDR3 is 18 amino acids.

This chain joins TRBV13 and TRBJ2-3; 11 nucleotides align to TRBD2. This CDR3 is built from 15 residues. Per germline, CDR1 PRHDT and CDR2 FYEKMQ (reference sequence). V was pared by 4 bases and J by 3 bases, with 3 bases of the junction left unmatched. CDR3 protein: CASSSPSGRTDTQYF. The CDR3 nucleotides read TGTGCCAGCAGCTCACCTAGCGGGAGGACAGATACGCAGTATTTT.

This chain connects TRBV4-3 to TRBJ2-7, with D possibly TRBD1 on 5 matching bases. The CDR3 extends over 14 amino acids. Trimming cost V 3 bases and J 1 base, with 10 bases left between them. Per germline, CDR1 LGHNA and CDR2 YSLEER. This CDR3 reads CASSHMTESYEQYF. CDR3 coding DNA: TGCGCCAGCAGCCATATGACAGAATCCTACGAGCAGTACTTC.

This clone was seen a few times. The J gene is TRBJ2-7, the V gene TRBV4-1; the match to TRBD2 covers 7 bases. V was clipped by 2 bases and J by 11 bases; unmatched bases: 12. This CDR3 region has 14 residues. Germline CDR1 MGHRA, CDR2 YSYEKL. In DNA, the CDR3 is TGCGCCAGCAGCCAATCTTGGGGGGGAGAGCTCGAGTACTTC. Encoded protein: CASSQSWGGELEYF.

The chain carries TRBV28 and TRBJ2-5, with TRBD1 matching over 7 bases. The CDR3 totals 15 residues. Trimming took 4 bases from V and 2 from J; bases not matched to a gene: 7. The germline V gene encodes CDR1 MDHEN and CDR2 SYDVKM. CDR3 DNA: TGTGCCAGCAGTTCCCTTCAGGGGGTACAAGAGACCCAGTACTTC. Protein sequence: CASSSLQGVQETQYF.

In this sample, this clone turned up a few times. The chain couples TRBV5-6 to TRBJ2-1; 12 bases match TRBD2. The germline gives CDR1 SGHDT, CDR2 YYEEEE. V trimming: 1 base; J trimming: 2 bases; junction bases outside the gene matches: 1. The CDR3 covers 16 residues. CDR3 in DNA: TGTGCCAGCAGCTTGTCTAGCGGGAGGGCCTACAATGAGCAGTTCTTC. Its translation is CASSLSSGRAYNEQFF.

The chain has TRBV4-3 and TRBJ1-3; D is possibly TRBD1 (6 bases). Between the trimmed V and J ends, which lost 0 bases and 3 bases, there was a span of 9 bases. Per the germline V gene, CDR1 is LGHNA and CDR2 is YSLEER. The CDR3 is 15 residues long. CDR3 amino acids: CASSQESRGGNTIYF. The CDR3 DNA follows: TGCGCCAGCAGCCAAGAGTCCAGGGGTGGAAACACCATATATTTT.

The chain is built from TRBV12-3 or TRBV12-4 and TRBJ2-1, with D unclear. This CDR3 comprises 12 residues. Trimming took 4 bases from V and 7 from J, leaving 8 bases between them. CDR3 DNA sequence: TGTGCCAGCAGTTCTACGCGTAATGAGCAGTTCTTC. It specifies CASSSTRNEQFF.

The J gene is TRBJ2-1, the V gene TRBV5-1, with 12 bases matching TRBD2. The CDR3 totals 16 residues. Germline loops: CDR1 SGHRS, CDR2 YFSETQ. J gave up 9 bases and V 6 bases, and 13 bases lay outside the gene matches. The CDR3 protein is CASTPGLAGAGVEQFF. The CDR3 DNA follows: TGCGCCAGCACACCGGGACTAGCGGGTGCTGGGGTTGAGCAGTTCTTC.

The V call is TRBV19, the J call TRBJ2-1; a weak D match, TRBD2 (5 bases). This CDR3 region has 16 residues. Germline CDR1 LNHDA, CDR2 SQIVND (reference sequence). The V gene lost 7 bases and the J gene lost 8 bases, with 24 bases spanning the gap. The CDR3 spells CASKGWASARGDEQFF. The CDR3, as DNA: TGTGCCAGTAAGGGATGGGCCAGCGCCCGGGGAGATGAGCAGTTCTTC.

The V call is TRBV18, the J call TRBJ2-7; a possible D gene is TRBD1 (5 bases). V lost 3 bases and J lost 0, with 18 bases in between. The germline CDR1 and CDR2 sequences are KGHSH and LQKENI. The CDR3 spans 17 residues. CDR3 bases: TGTGCCAGCTCACCGTTCTTTACAGGACCTAGCTCCTACGAGCAGTACTTC. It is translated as CASSPFFTGPSSYEQYF.

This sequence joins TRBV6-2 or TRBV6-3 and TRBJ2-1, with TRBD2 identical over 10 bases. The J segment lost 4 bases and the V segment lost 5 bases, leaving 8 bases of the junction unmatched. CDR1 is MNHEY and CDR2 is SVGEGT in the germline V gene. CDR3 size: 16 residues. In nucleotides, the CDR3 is TGTGCCAGCAGTGGGCTAGCGGGAGCCCCTTACAATGAGCAGTTCTTC. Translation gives CASSGLAGAPYNEQFF.

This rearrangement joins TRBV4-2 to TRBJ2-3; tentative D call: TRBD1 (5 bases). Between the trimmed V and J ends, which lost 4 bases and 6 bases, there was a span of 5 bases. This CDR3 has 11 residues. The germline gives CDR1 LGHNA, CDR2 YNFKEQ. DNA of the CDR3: TGTGCCAGCAGCCGGGGCGATACGCAGTATTTT. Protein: CASSRGDTQYF.

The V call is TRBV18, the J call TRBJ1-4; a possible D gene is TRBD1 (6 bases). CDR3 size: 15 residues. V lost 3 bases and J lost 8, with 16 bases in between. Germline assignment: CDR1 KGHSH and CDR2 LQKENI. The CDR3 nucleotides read TGTGCCAGCTCACCCACTCAGGGGTTCCGGGAAAAACTGTTTTTT. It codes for CASSPTQGFREKLFF.

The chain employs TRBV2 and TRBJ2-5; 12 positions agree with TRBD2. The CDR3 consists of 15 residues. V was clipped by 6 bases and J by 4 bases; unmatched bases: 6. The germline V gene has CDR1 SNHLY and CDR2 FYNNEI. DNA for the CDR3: TGTGCCAGCAGGCCCCTAGCGGGAGGGAGAGAGACCCAGTACTTC. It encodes CASRPLAGGRETQYF.

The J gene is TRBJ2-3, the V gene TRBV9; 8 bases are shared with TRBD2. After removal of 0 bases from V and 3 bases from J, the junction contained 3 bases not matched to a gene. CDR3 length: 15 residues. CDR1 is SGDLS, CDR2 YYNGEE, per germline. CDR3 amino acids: CASSVAGLATDTQYF. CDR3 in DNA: TGTGCCAGCAGCGTAGCTGGACTAGCTACAGATACGCAGTATTTT.